Listed below are T cell receptor beta chains from one sample, sequenced in a study of PD-1 and CTLA-4 blockade in melanoma. Assay used: immunoSEQ multiplex PCR; TCRdb lists only in-frame clones, some missing. The sample lists around 11,000 clones; around 82% were seen once. The source material was CD8+ T cells from peripheral blood, sampled from a patient given anti-PD-1 treatment. These receptors were collected from a human donor with melanoma. Each CDR3 is given with its conserved first and last residue. D genes are given only for firm matches. The size entry is marked missing in some rows and otherwise reads once, few, many or a size class.

d_gene: NA
abundance: NA
v_gene: TRBV30
j_gene: TRBJ2-7
CDR3aa: CAWSDPPQGYGYEQYF
CDR3nt: TGTGCCTGGAGTGATCCCCCCCAGGGCTATGGCTACGAGCAGTACTTC

d_gene: NA
abundance: NA
v_gene: TRBV10-1
j_gene: TRBJ2-2
CDR3aa: CASSVAVNTGELFF
CDR3nt: TGCGCCAGCAGCGTGGCTGTGAACACCGGGGAGCTGTTTTTT

d_gene: NA
abundance: few
v_gene: TRBV7-9
j_gene: TRBJ2-1
CDR3aa: CASSAPSYNEQFF
CDR3nt: TGTGCCAGCAGCGCCCCCTCCTACAATGAGCAGTTCTTC

d_gene: NA
abundance: NA
v_gene: TRBV5-6
j_gene: TRBJ1-1
CDR3aa: CASSFGGMNTEAFF
CDR3nt: TGTGCCAGCAGCTTTGGGGGAATGAACACTGAAGCTTTCTTT

d_gene: NA
abundance: NA
v_gene: TRBV12-3/TRBV12-4
j_gene: TRBJ1-4
CDR3aa: CASSPNEKLFF
CDR3nt: TGTGCCAGCAGCCCTAATGAAAAACTGTTTTTT

d_gene: NA
abundance: once
v_gene: TRBV12-3/TRBV12-4
j_gene: TRBJ1-5
CDR3aa: CASSSDSNQPQHF
CDR3nt: TGTGCCAGCAGTTCGGACAGCAATCAGCCCCAGCATTTT

d_gene: NA
abundance: NA
v_gene: TRBV7-9
j_gene: TRBJ1-1
CDR3aa: CASSPGEGNTEAFF
CDR3nt: TGTGCCAGCAGCCCAGGGGAAGGGAACACTGAAGCTTTCTTT

d_gene: TRBD2
abundance: NA
v_gene: TRBV6-5
j_gene: TRBJ2-1
CDR3aa: CASSYGLAGDEQFF
CDR3nt: TGTGCCAGCAGTTACGGACTAGCGGGAGATGAGCAGTTCTTC

d_gene: NA
abundance: NA
v_gene: TRBV3-1/TRBV3-2
j_gene: TRBJ2-3
CDR3aa: CASSQEIRGGTDTQYF
CDR3nt: TGTGCCAGCAGCCAAGAGATCCGGGGTGGGACAGATACGCAGTATTTT

d_gene: TRBD1
abundance: NA
v_gene: TRBV9
j_gene: TRBJ1-6
CDR3aa: CASSTGGGDNSPLHF
CDR3nt: TGTGCCAGCAGCACAGGGGGAGGGGATAATTCACCCCTCCACTTT

d_gene: NA
abundance: NA
v_gene: TRBV2
j_gene: TRBJ1-5
CDR3aa: CASIEEGGQPQHF
CDR3nt: TGTGCCAGCATCGAGGAGGGAGGTCAGCCCCAGCATTTT

d_gene: NA
abundance: few
v_gene: TRBV7-8
j_gene: TRBJ1-1
CDR3aa: CASSLVKDSLNTEAFF
CDR3nt: TGTGCCAGCAGCTTAGTCAAGGACAGCTTGAACACTGAAGCTTTCTTT

d_gene: NA
abundance: NA
v_gene: TRBV11-3
j_gene: TRBJ2-7
CDR3aa: CASSLGYSAYEQYF
CDR3nt: TGTGCCAGCAGCTTAGGTTACTCTGCTTACGAGCAGTACTTC

d_gene: NA
abundance: NA
v_gene: TRBV4-3
j_gene: TRBJ1-3
CDR3aa: CASSQDQGSGNTIYF
CDR3nt: TGCGCCAGCAGCCAAGATCAGGGCTCTGGAAACACCATATATTTT

d_gene: NA
abundance: NA
v_gene: TRBV7-7
j_gene: TRBJ2-7
CDR3aa: CASSRVPMAEQYF
CDR3nt: TGTGCTAGCAGCAGGGTACCGATGGCCGAGCAGTACTTC

d_gene: NA
abundance: NA
v_gene: TRBV19
j_gene: TRBJ1-2
CDR3aa: CASSIGPLAYGGYGYTF
CDR3nt: TGTGCCAGTAGTATAGGACCCCTCGCTTACGGGGGCTATGGCTACACCTTC

d_gene: TRBD2
abundance: NA
v_gene: TRBV13
j_gene: TRBJ2-1
CDR3aa: CASSSGTSGSSYNEQFF
CDR3nt: TGTGCCAGCAGCTCGGGGACTAGCGGGAGCTCCTACAATGAGCAGTTCTTC

d_gene: TRBD2
abundance: once
v_gene: TRBV9
j_gene: TRBJ2-7
CDR3aa: CASSVGLAGDDEQYF
CDR3nt: TGTGCCAGCAGCGTGGGACTAGCGGGAGACGACGAGCAGTACTTC

d_gene: NA
abundance: NA
v_gene: TRBV29-1
j_gene: TRBJ2-5
CDR3aa: CSVDGGTQYF
CDR3nt: TGCAGCGTTGATGGCGGGACCCAGTACTTC

d_gene: NA
abundance: NA
v_gene: TRBV6-5
j_gene: TRBJ2-5
CDR3aa: CASSSLPGRETQYF
CDR3nt: TGTGCCAGCAGTTCCCTCCCCGGACGGGAGACCCAGTACTTC

d_gene: TRBD1
abundance: NA
v_gene: TRBV6-5
j_gene: TRBJ1-1
CDR3aa: CASSPDREGTEAFF
CDR3nt: TGTGCCAGCAGCCCCGACAGGGAAGGGACTGAAGCTTTCTTT

d_gene: TRBD1
abundance: NA
v_gene: TRBV7-2
j_gene: TRBJ2-2
CDR3aa: CAGRTGAIGELFF
CDR3nt: TGTGCCGGAAGGACAGGGGCGATCGGGGAGCTGTTTTTT

d_gene: NA
abundance: NA
v_gene: TRBV9
j_gene: TRBJ1-2
CDR3aa: CASSHTEYGYTF
CDR3nt: TGTGCCAGCAGCCACACAGAATATGGCTACACCTTC

d_gene: NA
abundance: NA
v_gene: TRBV19
j_gene: TRBJ2-5
CDR3aa: CASSIGLVEFQETQYF
CDR3nt: TGTGCCAGTAGTATTGGACTCGTGGAATTCCAAGAGACCCAGTACTTC

d_gene: NA
abundance: NA
v_gene: TRBV29-1
j_gene: TRBJ1-1
CDR3aa: CSVVLGPEAFF
CDR3nt: TGCAGCGTTGTTCTTGGGCCTGAAGCTTTCTTT

d_gene: TRBD2
abundance: NA
v_gene: TRBV9
j_gene: TRBJ2-1
CDR3aa: CASSPGGRLEQFF
CDR3nt: TGTGCCAGCAGCCCCGGGGGGAGACTCGAGCAGTTCTTC

d_gene: TRBD2
abundance: NA
v_gene: TRBV7-9
j_gene: TRBJ2-5
CDR3aa: CASSFGSGTRDETQYF
CDR3nt: TGTGCCAGCAGCTTCGGGTCCGGGACTAGGGACGAGACCCAGTACTTC

d_gene: TRBD2
abundance: NA
v_gene: TRBV12-3/TRBV12-4
j_gene: TRBJ2-1
CDR3aa: CASSSGGRAEQFF
CDR3nt: TGTGCCAGCAGTTCCGGCGGGAGGGCTGAGCAGTTCTTC

d_gene: TRBD2
abundance: once
v_gene: TRBV11-2
j_gene: TRBJ2-3
CDR3aa: CASSLLAGGTDTQYF
CDR3nt: TGTGCCAGCAGCTTACTAGCGGGGGGCACAGATACGCAGTATTTT

d_gene: TRBD2
abundance: NA
v_gene: TRBV7-2
j_gene: TRBJ2-3
CDR3aa: CASSLPSGADDTQYF
CDR3nt: TGTGCCAGCAGCTTGCCTAGCGGGGCCGATGATACGCAGTATTTT

d_gene: NA
abundance: NA
v_gene: TRBV7-9
j_gene: TRBJ2-1
CDR3aa: CASSPAGRANEQFF
CDR3nt: TGTGCCAGCAGCCCGGCGGGACGTGCCAATGAGCAGTTCTTC

d_gene: TRBD2
abundance: NA
v_gene: TRBV7-8
j_gene: TRBJ2-1
CDR3aa: CASTLGVGTSSYNEQFF
CDR3nt: TGTGCCAGCACCTTGGGGGTAGGGACTAGCTCCTACAATGAGCAGTTCTTC

d_gene: TRBD2
abundance: NA
v_gene: TRBV4-1
j_gene: TRBJ2-1
CDR3aa: CASNLRTSGTYNEQFF
CDR3nt: TGCGCCAGCAACCTACGGACTAGCGGAACCTACAATGAGCAGTTCTTC

d_gene: NA
abundance: NA
v_gene: TRBV4-3
j_gene: TRBJ2-7
CDR3aa: CASSQDRMGVATYEQYF
CDR3nt: TGCGCCAGCAGCCAAGATCGGATGGGGGTCGCAACCTACGAGCAGTACTTC

d_gene: TRBD2
abundance: few
v_gene: TRBV7-9
j_gene: TRBJ2-7
CDR3aa: CASSFGLAGAYEQYF
CDR3nt: TGTGCCAGCAGCTTCGGACTAGCGGGAGCCTACGAGCAGTACTTC

d_gene: NA
abundance: NA
v_gene: TRBV30
j_gene: TRBJ2-4
CDR3aa: CAWSLGDKNIQYF
CDR3nt: TGTGCCTGGAGCCTCGGGGACAAAAACATTCAGTACTTC

d_gene: NA
abundance: NA
v_gene: TRBV13
j_gene: TRBJ1-4
CDR3aa: CASSLRGTNEKLFF
CDR3nt: TGTGCCAGCAGCTTGAGGGGTACTAATGAAAAACTGTTTTTT

d_gene: TRBD2
abundance: NA
v_gene: TRBV2
j_gene: TRBJ2-7
CDR3aa: CASSETGTSGRAYEQYF
CDR3nt: TGTGCCAGCAGCGAAACCGGGACTAGCGGGAGGGCCTACGAGCAGTACTTC

d_gene: NA
abundance: few
v_gene: TRBV5-6
j_gene: TRBJ1-2
CDR3aa: CASSFGADGYTF
CDR3nt: TGTGCCAGCAGCTTCGGTGCGGATGGCTACACCTTC

d_gene: TRBD1
abundance: NA
v_gene: TRBV7-8
j_gene: TRBJ1-5
CDR3aa: CASSPGTGNQPQHF
CDR3nt: TGTGCCAGCAGCCCCGGGACAGGGAATCAGCCCCAGCATTTT

d_gene: TRBD1
abundance: NA
v_gene: TRBV5-1
j_gene: TRBJ2-7
CDR3aa: CASSLQGAPYEQYF
CDR3nt: TGCGCCAGCAGCCTACAGGGGGCCCCCTACGAGCAGTACTTC

d_gene: NA
abundance: NA
v_gene: TRBV12-3/TRBV12-4
j_gene: TRBJ1-1
CDR3aa: CASSLGGEAFF
CDR3nt: TGTGCCAGCAGTTTGGGGGGTGAAGCTTTCTTT

d_gene: TRBD2
abundance: NA
v_gene: TRBV24-1
j_gene: TRBJ2-1
CDR3aa: CATSAEILAGGYNEQFF
CDR3nt: TGTGCCACCAGCGCCGAGATACTAGCGGGCGGATACAATGAGCAGTTCTTC

d_gene: TRBD1
abundance: NA
v_gene: TRBV5-6
j_gene: TRBJ2-2
CDR3aa: CASSLVGQGRGELFF
CDR3nt: TGTGCCAGCAGCTTGGTGGGACAGGGGAGAGGGGAGCTGTTTTTT

d_gene: NA
abundance: once
v_gene: TRBV2
j_gene: TRBJ1-5
CDR3aa: CASSPVFTGSNQPQHF
CDR3nt: TGTGCCAGCAGTCCCGTTTTCACAGGTAGCAATCAGCCCCAGCATTTT

d_gene: TRBD1
abundance: once
v_gene: TRBV5-1
j_gene: TRBJ2-7
CDR3aa: CASSLRQGATDEQYF
CDR3nt: TGCGCCAGCAGCTTGCGACAGGGGGCGACCGACGAGCAGTACTTC

d_gene: TRBD1
abundance: NA
v_gene: TRBV4-1
j_gene: TRBJ1-5
CDR3aa: CASSGQGSGNQPQHF
CDR3nt: TGCGCCAGCAGCGGACAGGGGTCCGGTAATCAGCCCCAGCATTTT

d_gene: NA
abundance: NA
v_gene: TRBV10-3
j_gene: TRBJ2-2
CDR3aa: CATGPRGGTGELFF
CDR3nt: TGTGCCACCGGGCCTAGGGGGGGGACCGGGGAGCTGTTTTTT

d_gene: TRBD1
abundance: once
v_gene: TRBV3-1/TRBV3-2
j_gene: TRBJ1-5
CDR3aa: CASSQAGQGAQPQHF
CDR3nt: TGTGCCAGCAGCCAGGCGGGACAGGGCGCTCAGCCCCAGCATTTT

d_gene: NA
abundance: NA
v_gene: TRBV4-1
j_gene: TRBJ1-6
CDR3aa: CASSQDPGPWNNSPLHF
CDR3nt: TGCGCCAGCAGCCAAGATCCAGGCCCATGGAATAATTCACCCCTCCACTTT